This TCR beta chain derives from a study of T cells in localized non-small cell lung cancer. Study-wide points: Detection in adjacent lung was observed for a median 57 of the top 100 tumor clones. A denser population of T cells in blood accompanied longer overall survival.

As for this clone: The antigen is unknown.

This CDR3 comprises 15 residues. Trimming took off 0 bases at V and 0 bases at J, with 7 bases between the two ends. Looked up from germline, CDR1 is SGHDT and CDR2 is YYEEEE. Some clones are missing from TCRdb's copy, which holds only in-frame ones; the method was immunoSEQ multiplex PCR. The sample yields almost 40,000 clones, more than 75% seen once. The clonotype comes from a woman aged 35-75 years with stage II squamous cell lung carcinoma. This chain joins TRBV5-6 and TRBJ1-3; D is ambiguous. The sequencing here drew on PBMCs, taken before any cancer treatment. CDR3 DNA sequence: TGTGCCAGCAGCTTGGCCCCAGGCTCTGGAAACACCATATATTTT. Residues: CASSLAPGSGNTIYF.